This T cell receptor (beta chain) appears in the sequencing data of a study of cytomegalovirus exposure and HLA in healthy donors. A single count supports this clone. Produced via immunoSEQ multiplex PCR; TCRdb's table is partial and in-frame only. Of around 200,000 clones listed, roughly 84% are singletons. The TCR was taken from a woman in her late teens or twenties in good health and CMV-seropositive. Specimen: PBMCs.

CDR3 loop: CASSQALIGELFF. The CDR3 region has the DNA TGCGCCAGCAGCCAAGCACTTATCGGGGAGCTGTTTTTT. The chain recombines TRBV4-1 with TRBJ2-2, with D hard to call. With 1 base removed from V and 7 bases from J, the gap between germline ends came to 7 bases. The germline V gene encodes CDR1 MGHRA and CDR2 YSYEKL. The CDR3 consists of 13 residues.